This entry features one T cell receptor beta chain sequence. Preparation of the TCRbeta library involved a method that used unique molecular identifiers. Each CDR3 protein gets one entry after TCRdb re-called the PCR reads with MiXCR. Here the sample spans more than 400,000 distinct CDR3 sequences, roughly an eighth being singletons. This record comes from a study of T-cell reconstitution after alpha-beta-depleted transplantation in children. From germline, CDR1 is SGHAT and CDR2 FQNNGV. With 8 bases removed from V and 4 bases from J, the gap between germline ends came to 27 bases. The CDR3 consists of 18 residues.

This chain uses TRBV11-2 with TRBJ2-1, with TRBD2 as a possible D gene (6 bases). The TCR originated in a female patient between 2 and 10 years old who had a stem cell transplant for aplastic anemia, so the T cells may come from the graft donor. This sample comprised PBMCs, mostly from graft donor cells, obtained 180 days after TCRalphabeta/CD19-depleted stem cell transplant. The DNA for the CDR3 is TGTGCCAGCTCCTATGGACTACCGAATTCACGGGGGTACAATGAGCAGTTCTTC. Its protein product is CASSYGLPNSRGYNEQFF.